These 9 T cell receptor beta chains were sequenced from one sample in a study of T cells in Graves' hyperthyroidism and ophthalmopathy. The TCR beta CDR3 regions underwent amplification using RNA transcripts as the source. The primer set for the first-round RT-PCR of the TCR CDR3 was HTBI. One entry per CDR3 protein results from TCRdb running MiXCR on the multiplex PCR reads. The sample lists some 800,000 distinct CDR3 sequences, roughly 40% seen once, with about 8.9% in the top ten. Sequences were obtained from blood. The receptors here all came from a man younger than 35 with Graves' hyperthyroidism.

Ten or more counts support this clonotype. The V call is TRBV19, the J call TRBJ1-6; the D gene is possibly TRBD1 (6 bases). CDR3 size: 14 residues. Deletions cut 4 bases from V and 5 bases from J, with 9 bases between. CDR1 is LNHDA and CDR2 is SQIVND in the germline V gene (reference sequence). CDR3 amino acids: CASSTQGNNSPLHF. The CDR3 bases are TGTGCCAGTAGTACACAGGGAAATAATTCACCCCTCCACTTT.

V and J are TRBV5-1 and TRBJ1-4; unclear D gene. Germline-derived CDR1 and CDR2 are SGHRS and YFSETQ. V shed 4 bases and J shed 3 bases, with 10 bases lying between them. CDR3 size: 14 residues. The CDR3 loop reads CASSPRSPNEKLFF. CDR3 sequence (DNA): TGCGCCAGCAGCCCGAGGTCCCCTAATGAAAAACTGTTTTTT.

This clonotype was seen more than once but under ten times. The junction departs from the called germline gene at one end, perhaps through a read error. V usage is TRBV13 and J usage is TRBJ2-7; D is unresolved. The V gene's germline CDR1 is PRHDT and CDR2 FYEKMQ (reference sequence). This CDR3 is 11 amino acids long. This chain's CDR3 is CASSLDGQTTF. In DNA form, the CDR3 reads TGTGCCAGCAGCTTAGACGGGCAGACGACCTTC.

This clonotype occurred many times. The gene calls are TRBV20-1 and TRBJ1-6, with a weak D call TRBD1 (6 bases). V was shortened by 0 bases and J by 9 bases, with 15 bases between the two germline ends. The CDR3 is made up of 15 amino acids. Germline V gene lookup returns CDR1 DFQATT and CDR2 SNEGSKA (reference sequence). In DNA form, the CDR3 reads TGCAGTGCTAGAGAATCCGGACAGATCTCTTCACCCCTCCACTTT. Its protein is CSARESGQISSPLHF.

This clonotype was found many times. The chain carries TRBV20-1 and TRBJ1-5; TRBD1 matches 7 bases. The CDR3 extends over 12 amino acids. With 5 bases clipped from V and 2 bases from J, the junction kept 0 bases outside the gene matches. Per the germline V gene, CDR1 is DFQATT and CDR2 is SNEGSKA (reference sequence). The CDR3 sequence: CSADRGNQPQHF. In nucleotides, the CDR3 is TGCAGTGCTGACAGGGGCAATCAGCCCCAGCATTTT.

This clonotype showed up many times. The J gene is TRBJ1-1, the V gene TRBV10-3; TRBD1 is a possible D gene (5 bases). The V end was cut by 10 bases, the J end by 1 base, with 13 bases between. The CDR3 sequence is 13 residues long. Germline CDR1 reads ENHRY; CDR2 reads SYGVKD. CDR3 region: CATLGEPNTEAFF. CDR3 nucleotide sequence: TGTGCCACCCTAGGGGAGCCGAACACTGAAGCTTTCTTT.

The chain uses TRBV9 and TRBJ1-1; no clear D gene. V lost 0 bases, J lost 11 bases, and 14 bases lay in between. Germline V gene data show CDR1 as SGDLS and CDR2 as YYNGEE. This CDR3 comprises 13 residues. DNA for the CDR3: TGTGCCAGCAGCGTAGTGAAGGGCCTCCCGGCTTTCTTT. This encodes CASSVVKGLPAFF.

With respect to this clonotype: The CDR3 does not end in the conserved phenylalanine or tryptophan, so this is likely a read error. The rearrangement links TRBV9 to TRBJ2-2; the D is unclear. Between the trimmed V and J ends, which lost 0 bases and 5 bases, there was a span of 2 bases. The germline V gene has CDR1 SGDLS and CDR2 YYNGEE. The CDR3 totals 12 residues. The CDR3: CASSVATGELFY. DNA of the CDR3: TGTGCCAGCAGCGTAGCTACCGGGGAGCTGTTTTAT.

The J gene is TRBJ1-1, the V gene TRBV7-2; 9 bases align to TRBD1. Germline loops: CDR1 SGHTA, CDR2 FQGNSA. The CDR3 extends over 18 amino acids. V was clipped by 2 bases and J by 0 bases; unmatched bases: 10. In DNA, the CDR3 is TGTGCCAGCAGCTTACCAGGACAGGGGCCTCTCATGAACACTGAAGCTTTCTTT. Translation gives CASSLPGQGPLMNTEAFF.